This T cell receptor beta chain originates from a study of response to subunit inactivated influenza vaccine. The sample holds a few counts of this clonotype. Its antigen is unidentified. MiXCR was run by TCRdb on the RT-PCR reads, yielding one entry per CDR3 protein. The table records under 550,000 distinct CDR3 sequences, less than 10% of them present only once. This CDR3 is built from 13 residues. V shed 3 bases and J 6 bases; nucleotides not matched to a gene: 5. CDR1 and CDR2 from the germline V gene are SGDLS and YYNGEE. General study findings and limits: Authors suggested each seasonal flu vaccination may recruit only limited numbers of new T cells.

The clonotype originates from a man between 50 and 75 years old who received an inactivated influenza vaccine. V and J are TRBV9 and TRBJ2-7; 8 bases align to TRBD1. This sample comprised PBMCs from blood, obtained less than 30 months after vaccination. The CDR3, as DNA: TGTGCCAGCAGCGGGCAGGGGGCGACCGAGCAGTACTTC. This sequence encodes CASSGQGATEQYF.